The T cell receptor (beta chain) described here comes from a study of blood T cell repertoires in COVID-19. Study at large: Some COVID-19 samples were acute and others convalescent; all came from the United States, Italy and Spain. T cells, B-cell-depleted T cells, or PBMCs supplied cDNA or gDNA.

Deletions cut 6 bases from V and 3 bases from J, with 9 bases between. The CDR3 is 13 residues long. The germline V gene encodes CDR1 MNHEY and CDR2 SVGAGI. The authors' processing: For nucleated cells, counts were estimated from reference gene primer amplification. Libraries were prepared by immunoSEQ multiplex PCR; TCRdb keeps only in-frame clonotypes and omits some of them. The DNA gave D and trimming, while V, J and clone size come from that table. The sample carries roughly 100,000 clones, 70% to 90% recorded once. This TCR derives from a man aged 45 to 65 in a cohort sampled during active COVID-19. This rearrangement joins TRBV6-5 to TRBJ1-5; D gene unclear. The sample comprised peripheral blood. In nucleotides, the CDR3 is TGTGCCAGCAGCCAGTCTTTCAATCAGCCCCAGCATTTT. Amino acids: CASSQSFNQPQHF.